The 32 T cell receptor beta chains in this list originate from one sample, sequenced in a study of Graves' ophthalmopathy and Graves' hyperthyroidism. TCR beta CDR3 regions were amplified from RNA transcripts. The first round was an RT-PCR with HTBI primers, and the second round was a multiplex PCR. One entry per CDR3 protein results from TCRdb running MiXCR on the multiplex PCR reads. The repertoire holds approximately 700,000 distinct CDR3 sequences, with 35% to 50% as singletons. Sequenced input: peripheral blood. The origin of the receptors is an adult man with Graves' ophthalmopathy.

This clonotype was observed a handful of times. This chain connects TRBV2 to TRBJ1-1, with D possibly TRBD1 on 5 matching bases. V lost 6 bases and J 11 bases, leaving 13 bases between the germline ends. The CDR3 is 11 amino acids. Per germline, CDR1 SNHLY and CDR2 FYNNEI. CDR3 sequence: CASRAAGPAFF. The DNA for the CDR3 is TGTGCCAGCAGGGCCGCAGGGCCGGCTTTCTTT.

As concerns this clonotype: A read error may account for a junction end that differs from germline. The DNA of the CDR3 is TGCAGTGCAGCGAAGGACAGGGGGCAGGACTTC. It encodes CSAAKDRGQDF. The chain combines TRBV20-1 with TRBJ2-7, with TRBD1 identical over 11 bases. The germline V gene has CDR1 DFQATT and CDR2 SNEGSKA (reference sequence). The CDR3 length is 11 residues.

The V and J genes are TRBV25-1 and TRBJ2-5, with TRBD2 matching over 8 bases. Losses at the gene ends were 6 bases for V and 5 bases for J; bases not matched to a gene: 11. The germline V gene encodes CDR1 MGHDK and CDR2 SYGVNS. This CDR3 has 15 amino acids. CDR3 nucleotides: TGTGCCAGCAGCCAAGGCCCAGCGGGAGTCGAGACCCAGTACTTC. As protein: CASSQGPAGVETQYF.

Regarding this clonotype: A junction end diverges from the germline sequence, so it may reflect a read error. V and J are TRBV7-9 and TRBJ1-1, with TRBD1 as a possible D gene (5 bases). The length of the CDR3 is 14 residues. Germline V gives CDR1 SEHNR, CDR2 FQNEAQ (reference sequence). CDR3 sequence reads: CVSSLGDRYTEAFF. Written as DNA, the CDR3 is TGTGTCAGCAGCTTGGGGGACCGATACACTGAAGCTTTCTTT.

This clonotype was counted many times. The V gene is TRBV19, the J gene TRBJ1-1, with a possible D match to TRBD1 (5 bases). This CDR3 contains 11 residues. V lost 6 bases and J lost 5, with 7 bases in between. Germline assignment: CDR1 LNHDA and CDR2 SQIVND (reference sequence). The CDR3 DNA is TGTGCCAGTAGAGGGGCGACTGAAGCTTTCTTT. It is translated as CASRGATEAFF.

This CDR3 is CAGGGDNHGYTF. In DNA, the CDR3 is TGTGCCGGGGGAGGGGACAATCATGGCTACACCTTC. The chain has TRBV5-5 and TRBJ1-2, with D possibly TRBD1 on 6 matching bases. This CDR3 comprises 12 residues. CDR1 is SGHKS and CDR2 is YYEKEE in the germline V gene (reference sequence). With 10 bases removed from V and 6 bases from J, the gap between germline ends came to 16 bases. Based on the CDR3 plus reference TRBV5-5 and TRBJ1-2, the full variable domain is DAGVTQSPTHLIKTRGQQVTLRCSPISGHKSVSWYQQVLGQGPQFIFQYYEKEERGRGNFPDRFSARQFPNYSSELNVNALLLGDSALYLCAGGGDNHGYTFGSGTRLTVV.

In this sample, this clonotype turned up a few times. The V call is TRBV11-2, the J call TRBJ1-6; D is unresolved. The germline gives CDR1 SGHAT, CDR2 FQNNGV. The CDR3 contains 16 residues. Trimming left V 1 base short and J 10 bases short, with 17 bases between. CDR3 in amino acids: CASSLVGRASGSPLHF. CDR3 DNA: TGTGCCAGCAGCTTAGTGGGCCGGGCCTCGGGGTCACCCCTCCACTTT.

This clonotype was seen a few times. The chain uses TRBV7-9 and TRBJ1-3; D may be TRBD1 (6 bases). CDR1 is SEHNR and CDR2 is FQNEAQ in the germline V gene (reference sequence). V gave up 7 bases and J gave up 0 bases, with 13 bases separating them. This CDR3 has 15 residues. The CDR3 region has the DNA TGTGCCAGCACCCAGACAGGTTACTCTGGAAACACCATATATTTT. Amino acids: CASTQTGYSGNTIYF.

On this clonotype: It may be a read error: a sequence one base away is much more abundant. This chain uses TRBV7-2 with TRBJ2-5, with 11 bases identical to TRBD2. The V segment lost 2 bases and the J segment 9 bases; nucleotides outside the gene matches: 8. Germline values: CDR1 SGHTA, CDR2 FQGNSA. CDR3 size: 15 residues. The CDR3 protein is CASSLLSGRAEAQYF. The CDR3 DNA reads as TGTGCCAGCAGCTTACTTAGCGGGAGGGCGGAGGCCCAGTACTTC.

This sequence joins TRBV20-1 and TRBJ1-4, with unresolved D. Germline V gives CDR1 DFQATT, CDR2 SNEGSKA (reference sequence). V was clipped by 2 bases and J by 6 bases, with 10 bases between them. CDR3 length: 13 amino acids. The CDR3: CSARSTGYEKLFF. The DNA of the CDR3 is TGCAGTGCTAGATCCACGGGGTATGAAAAACTGTTTTTT.

V and J are TRBV29-1 and TRBJ2-2, with a tentative D call TRBD1 (5 bases). The CDR3 runs to 14 residues. CDR1 SQVTM and CDR2 ANQGSEA come from the germline V gene. Trimming removed 2 bases from V and 6 bases from J, with 13 bases in between. CDR3 loop: CSVENDRRAGELFF. CDR3 in DNA: TGCAGCGTTGAAAACGACAGAAGGGCCGGGGAGCTGTTTTTT.

The chain uses TRBV20-1 and TRBJ2-7; D is perhaps TRBD1 or TRBD2 (6 bases each). Between the trimmed V and J ends, which lost 0 bases and 1 base, there was a span of 13 bases. CDR3 length equals 15 residues. Germline V CDR1 and CDR2: DFQATT, SNEGSKA (reference sequence). Here the CDR3 reads CSAREWGAASYEQYF. The CDR3 DNA is TGCAGTGCTAGAGAGTGGGGGGCGGCATCCTACGAGCAGTACTTC.

Details on this clonotype: A junction boundary mismatches the germline segment, possibly from a read error. This rearrangement joins TRBV10-3 to TRBJ2-7, with D possibly being TRBD1 (7 bases). This CDR3 contains 14 residues. Germline assignment: CDR1 ENHRY and CDR2 SYGVKD. This CDR3 reads CASSDREASYEQYF. Here the CDR3 DNA reads TGTGCCAGCAGTGACAGGGAGGCTTCCTACGAGCAGTACTTC.

This clonotype was seen many times. This chain connects TRBV7-2 to TRBJ2-7; D not certain. This CDR3 is 14 amino acids long. Germline V gives CDR1 SGHTA, CDR2 FQGNSA. V lost 1 base, J lost 2 bases, and 9 bases lay in between. The CDR3 protein is CASSLVSGAYEQYF. As DNA, the CDR3 is TGTGCCAGCAGCTTAGTGTCCGGTGCCTACGAGCAGTACTTC. Supplemented by reference TRBV7-2 and TRBJ2-7, the full variable domain reads GAGVSQSPSNKVTEKGKDVELRCDPISGHTALYWYRQSLGQGLEFLIYFQGNSAPDKSGLPSDRFSAERTGGSVSTLTIQRTQQEDSAVYLCASSLVSGAYEQYFGPGTRLTVT.

This clonotype was counted at least ten times. This chain uses TRBV12-3 or TRBV12-4 with TRBJ2-5; D not certain. The CDR3 is made up of 12 amino acids. Trimming stripped 5 bases from V and 8 bases from J, with 12 bases between. The CDR3 coding sequence is TGTGCCAGCAGTCTAACGCACACAACCCAGTACTTC. Protein: CASSLTHTTQYF.

In this sample, this clonotype turned up a few times. The chain carries TRBV2 and TRBJ2-5, with D maybe TRBD2 (6 bases). The CDR3 extends over 13 amino acids. Deletions cut 6 bases from V and 5 bases from J, with 13 bases between. Germline CDR1 reads SNHLY; CDR2 reads FYNNEI. Here the CDR3 reads CASSLMSGETQYF. CDR3 in DNA: TGTGCCAGCAGCTTAATGAGCGGGGAGACCCAGTACTTC. The variable domain in full, with the rest retrieved from reference TRBV2 and TRBJ2-5, is EPEVTQTPSHQVTQMGQEVILRCVPISNHLYFYWYRQILGQKVEFLVSFYNNEISEKSEIFDDQFSVERPDGSNFTLKIRSTKLEDSAMYFCASSLMSGETQYFGPGTRLLVL.

The chain joins TRBV12-3 or TRBV12-4 to TRBJ2-7; 7 bases agree with TRBD1. CDR3 length: 13 amino acids. J was trimmed by 5 bases and V by 7 bases; bases with no gene match: 8. CDR3 DNA sequence: TGTGCCAGCATGGGGACAGTCTTTGACGAGCAGTACTTC. It yields the protein CASMGTVFDEQYF.

The rearrangement joins TRBV6-5 to TRBJ2-7; D not resolved. Germline CDR1 is MNHEY and CDR2 is SVGAGI. V dropped 8 bases and J dropped 6 bases, with 11 bases sitting between them. The CDR3 extends over 11 amino acids. Here the CDR3 DNA reads TGTGCCAGCTTTAAGGGTCGCGAGCAGTACTTC. Translating it yields CASFKGREQYF.

This clonotype was counted a few times. The rearrangement joins TRBV9 to TRBJ1-1; perhaps TRBD1 as D (5 bases). The CDR3 sequence is 16 residues long. Deletions cut 2 bases from V and 0 bases from J, with 14 bases between. The germline V gene encodes CDR1 SGDLS and CDR2 YYNGEE. The CDR3 region has the DNA TGTGCCAGCAGCGTTTATGAGGGGCACCTGAACACTGAAGCTTTCTTT. It yields the protein CASSVYEGHLNTEAFF.

V usage is TRBV2 and J usage is TRBJ2-5, with TRBD1 identical over 9 bases. The CDR3 contains 14 residues. Germline CDR1 and CDR2: SNHLY and FYNNEI. After removal of 3 bases from V and 5 bases from J, the junction contained 4 bases not matched to a gene. CDR3 nucleotides: TGTGCCAGCAGTGACACAGGGGGCAGGGAGACCCAGTACTTC. Translated: CASSDTGGRETQYF.

This clonotype was counted ten times or more. The V and J genes are TRBV10-1 and TRBJ2-2, with D possibly matching TRBD2 (6 bases). Germline CDR1 and CDR2: WNHNN and SYGVQD (reference sequence). This CDR3 has 15 residues. V gave up 4 bases and J gave up 1 base, with 10 bases separating them. DNA of the CDR3: TGCGCCAGCAGTGTTACAGCGGGGAACACCGGGGAGCTGTTTTTT. Translated: CASSVTAGNTGELFF.

With respect to this clonotype: The junction departs from the called germline gene at one end, perhaps through a read error. The J gene is TRBJ2-2, the V gene TRBV10-2, with 10 bases aligning to TRBD2. Germline assignment: CDR1 WSHSY and CDR2 SAAADI. The CDR3 sequence is 17 residues long. CDR3: CAASRLAGAMNAGELFF. Written as DNA, the CDR3 is TGTGCCGCGAGTCGGCTAGCGGGAGCCATGAACGCCGGGGAGCTGTTTTTT.

In DNA form, the CDR3 reads TGCGCCAGCAGCGCGGGACAGACTATCTACGAGCAGTACTTC. Protein: CASSAGQTIYEQYF. The chain employs TRBV5-1 and TRBJ2-7; D might be TRBD1 (7 bases). Deletions cut 4 bases from V and 3 bases from J, with 14 bases between. This CDR3 is 14 amino acids long. Per the germline V gene, CDR1 is SGHRS and CDR2 is YFSETQ.

V usage is TRBV5-1 and J usage is TRBJ2-3; 14 nucleotides align to TRBD2. The CDR3 is made up of 17 amino acids. CDR1 and CDR2 (germline): SGHRS, YFSETQ. The ends lost 3 bases at V and 1 base at J; junction bases unmatched: 4. Here the CDR3 reads CASSWTGLAGGTDTQYF. The CDR3 nucleotides read TGCGCCAGCAGCTGGACGGGACTAGCGGGAGGCACAGATACGCAGTATTTT.

The chain links TRBV20-1 to TRBJ2-7; 9 bases map to TRBD1. The trim removed 4 bases at V and 2 bases at J, leaving 9 bases unmatched. Germline values: CDR1 DFQATT, CDR2 SNEGSKA (reference sequence). This CDR3 has 15 amino acids. The DNA of the CDR3 is TGCAGTGCTAAGAAACCGGGACAGGGAGCCTACGAGCAGTACTTC. Translating it yields CSAKKPGQGAYEQYF.

This clonotype came up many times. The chain carries TRBV24-1 and TRBJ2-2; no reliable D call. Germline V gives CDR1 KGHDR, CDR2 SFDVKD. Deletions cut 5 bases from V and 0 bases from J, with 9 bases between. This CDR3 contains 15 residues. The CDR3 DNA reads TGTGCCACCAGTGCGAGGAGATCGAACACCGGGGAGCTGTTTTTT. It translates to CATSARRSNTGELFF.

On this clonotype itself: At one end, the junction sequence differs from germline, possibly due to a read error. V and J are TRBV10-3 and TRBJ2-7, with TRBD1 as a possible D gene (6 bases). Germline V gives CDR1 ENHRY, CDR2 SYGVKD. The CDR3 has 17 amino acids. The CDR3 is CASSNRQATKSPYEQYF. The CDR3 DNA follows: TGTGCCAGCAGTAACCGACAGGCTACGAAAAGCCCCTACGAGCAGTACTTC.

The rearrangement uses TRBV20-1 and TRBJ2-5, with a tentative D call TRBD1 (6 bases). The CDR3 consists of 15 residues. Germline-derived CDR1 and CDR2 are DFQATT and SNEGSKA (reference sequence). The V end was cut by 1 base, the J end by 4 bases, with 16 bases between. CDR3 bases: TGCAGTGCTAGAGCTGGGACAAAGCAAGGAGAGACCCAGTACTTC. This codes for CSARAGTKQGETQYF.

The V and J genes are TRBV6-6 and TRBJ1-5, with D unresolved. The CDR3 loop spans 17 amino acids. Germline CDR1 reads MNHNY; CDR2 reads SVGAGI (reference sequence). V shed 3 bases and J shed 5 bases, with 20 bases lying between them. The DNA of the CDR3 is TGTGCCAGCAGTTATTTGGCAGTTGGAGCCACTGATCAGCCCCAGCATTTT. It translates to CASSYLAVGATDQPQHF.

This clonotype was seen only a few times. The chain links TRBV7-8 to TRBJ1-1, with TRBD1 as a possible D gene (5 bases). V was shortened by 6 bases and J by 7 bases, with 27 bases between the two germline ends. Germline V gene data show CDR1 as SGHVS and CDR2 as FQNEAQ. There are 17 residues in the CDR3. The CDR3 reads CASSINTGGMGRGEAFF. CDR3 DNA: TGTGCCAGCAGTATCAACACTGGTGGCATGGGAAGGGGTGAAGCTTTCTTT.

This clonotype was counted between two and nine times. This chain links TRBV10-3 with TRBJ1-1; 7 bases are a match to TRBD1. Germline V gene lookup returns CDR1 ENHRY and CDR2 SYGVKD. V trimming: 10 bases; J trimming: 1 base; junction bases outside the gene matches: 6. The CDR3 extends over 13 amino acids. CDR3 coding DNA: TGTGCCAGCCTGAGGGACAGGAACACTGAAGCTTTCTTT. As protein: CASLRDRNTEAFF.

This clonotype was counted ten times or more. V usage is TRBV9 and J usage is TRBJ1-2; 7 bases agree with TRBD1. The CDR3 loop spans 14 amino acids. The germline CDR1 and CDR2 sequences are SGDLS and YYNGEE. The J segment lost 8 bases and the V segment lost 4 bases, leaving 11 bases of the junction unmatched. The CDR3 DNA reads as TGTGCCAGCAGCCCCCACCGACAGGGTGAAGGCTACACCTTC. Translating gives CASSPHRQGEGYTF.